This T cell receptor (beta chain) derives from a study of blood T cell repertoires in COVID-19 (TCRdb year 2020). For the study in its entirety: Samples from collaborators originated in the United States, Italy and Spain and spanned both the acute and convalescent phases of COVID-19. Samples came from the ongoing ImmuneRACE study (first 160 participants) plus 1,254 subjects from 6 global collaborators. The sample metadata nearly always contained a de-identified subject ID, COVID-19 status, age in years and sex. The prospective study material was composed of cDNA or gDNA derived from T cells, B-cell-depleted T cells, or PBMCs. Deeply sampled blood TCRbeta repertoires from subjects exposed to, actively infected with, or recovered from COVID-19 were included in the dataset. The repertoires were released in a freely available public database meant as a resource for research on the immune response to SARS-CoV-2. Where HLA class I and class II types were available, the types were taken from metadata supplied by the sample provider, not from assay-based typing.

TCRbeta CDR3 regions were amplified from genomic DNA by means of the immunoSEQ Assay, a bias-controlled multiplex PCR. Per the authors' processing: Nucleated cell counts per sample were estimated from amplification of reference gene primers within the assay. To quantify the absolute abundance of each unique TCRbeta CDR3 rearrangement, sequence reads were collapsed and filtered. For each sample, productive Simpson clonality was calculated as the square root of Simpson's diversity index over productive rearrangements. Imported from immuneACCESS, the table was reduced by TCRdb to in-frame sequences with V and J called. These copies leave out some clones; in studies compared against another copy, an unresolved V gene accounts for under half, and the cause of the remainder is not known. V and J calls and clone size are given by that table; D and trimming were obtained from the DNA. Across this sample there are about 200,000 clones, with about four fifths seen only once. About 10% of the sample goes to the ten largest clones.

Each collaborating institution followed its own protocols to collect whole blood in K2EDTA tubes. For TCRbeta analysis, collaborators shipped samples as frozen whole blood, isolated PBMCs, or DNA extracted from either of those sample types. From the cysteine up to the phenylalanine, the CDR3 has a length of 12 residues. This entry keeps only the CDR3 DNA: 36 bases, framed from base 1. CDR1 and CDR2, looked up from the germline V gene (reference sequence), are LGHDT and YNNKEL. A distance of 11 bases separates the germline ends of V and J, which lose 5 bases and 9 bases respectively. Study-level results and caveats: The quantity of clinical and demographic metadata differed by source and by participant and was supplied without curation.

As regards this clone: Its antigen remains unidentified. No much larger clonotype is one base removed from it; base qualities were not supplied.

The sequence links TRBV3-1 (or the pseudogene TRBV3-2) to TRBJ1-5; matching of 5 bases hints at TRBD1 as the D gene. Material for sequencing was peripheral blood. The TCR comes from a woman older than 75 with acute or convalescent COVID-19. The CDR3 corresponds to CASSSMGGPQHF. The DNA reads as follows: TGTGCCAGCAGCTCCATGGGGGGGCCCCAGCATTTT.